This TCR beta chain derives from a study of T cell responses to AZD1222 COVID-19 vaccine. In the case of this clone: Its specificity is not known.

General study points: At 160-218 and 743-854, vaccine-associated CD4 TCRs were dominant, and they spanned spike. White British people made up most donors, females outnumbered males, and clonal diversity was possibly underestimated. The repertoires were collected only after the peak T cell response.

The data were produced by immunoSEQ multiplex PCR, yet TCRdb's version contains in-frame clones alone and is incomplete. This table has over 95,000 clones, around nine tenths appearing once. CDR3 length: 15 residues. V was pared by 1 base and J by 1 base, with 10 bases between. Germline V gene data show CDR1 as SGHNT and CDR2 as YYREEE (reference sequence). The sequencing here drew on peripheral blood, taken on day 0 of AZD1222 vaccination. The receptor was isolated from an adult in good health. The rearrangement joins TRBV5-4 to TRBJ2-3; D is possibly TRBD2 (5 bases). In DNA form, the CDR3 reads TGTGCCAGCAGCTTGCGGGCGGGCCGCACAGATACGCAGTATTTT. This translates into CASSLRAGRTDTQYF.